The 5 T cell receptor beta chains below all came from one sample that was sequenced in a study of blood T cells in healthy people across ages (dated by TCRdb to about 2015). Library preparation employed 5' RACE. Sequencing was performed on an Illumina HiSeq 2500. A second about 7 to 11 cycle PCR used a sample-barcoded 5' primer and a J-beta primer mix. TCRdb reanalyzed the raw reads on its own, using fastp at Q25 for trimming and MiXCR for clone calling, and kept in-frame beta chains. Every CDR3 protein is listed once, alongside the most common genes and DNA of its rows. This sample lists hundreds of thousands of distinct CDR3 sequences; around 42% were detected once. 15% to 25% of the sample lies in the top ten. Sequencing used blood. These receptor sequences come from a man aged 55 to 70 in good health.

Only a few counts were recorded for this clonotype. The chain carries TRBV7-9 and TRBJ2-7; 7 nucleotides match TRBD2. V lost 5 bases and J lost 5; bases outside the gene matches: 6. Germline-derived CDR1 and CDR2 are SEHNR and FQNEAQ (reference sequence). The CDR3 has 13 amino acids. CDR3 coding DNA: TGTGCCAGCAGCCCTCGGGGGGAAAACGAGCAGTACTTC. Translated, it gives CASSPRGENEQYF.

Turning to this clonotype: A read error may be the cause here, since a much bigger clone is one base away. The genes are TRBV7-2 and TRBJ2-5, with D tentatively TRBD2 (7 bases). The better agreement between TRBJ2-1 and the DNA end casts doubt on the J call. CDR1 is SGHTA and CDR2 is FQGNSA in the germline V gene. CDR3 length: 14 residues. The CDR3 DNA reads TGTGCCAGCACCCGGGGGGCGATCCAAGAGACCCAGTTCTTC. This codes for CASTRGAIQETQFF.

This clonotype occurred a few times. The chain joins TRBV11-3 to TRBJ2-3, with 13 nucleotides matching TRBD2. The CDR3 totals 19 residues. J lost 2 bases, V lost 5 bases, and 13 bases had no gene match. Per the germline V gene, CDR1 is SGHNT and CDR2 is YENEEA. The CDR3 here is CASSKTTGTSGVVTDTQYF. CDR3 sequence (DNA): TGTGCCAGCAGCAAAACAACCGGGACTAGCGGGGTCGTCACAGATACGCAGTATTTT.

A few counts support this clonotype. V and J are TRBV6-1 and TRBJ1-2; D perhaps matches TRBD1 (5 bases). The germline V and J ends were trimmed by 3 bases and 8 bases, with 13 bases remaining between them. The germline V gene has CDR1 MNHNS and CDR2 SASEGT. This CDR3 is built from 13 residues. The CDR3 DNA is TGTGCCAGCAGTGAGTTGACAGAGAAGGGCTACACCTTC. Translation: CASSELTEKGYTF.

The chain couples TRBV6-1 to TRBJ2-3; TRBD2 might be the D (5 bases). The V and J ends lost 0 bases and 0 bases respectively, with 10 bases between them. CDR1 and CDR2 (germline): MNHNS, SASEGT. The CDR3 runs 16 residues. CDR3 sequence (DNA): TGTGCCAGCAGTGAAGCGCCGGGATCTAGCACAGATACGCAGTATTTT. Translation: CASSEAPGSSTDTQYF.